These 26 T cell receptor beta chains were sequenced from one sample in a study of T cells in narcolepsy. The method was immunoSEQ multiplex PCR; TCRdb's version includes in-frame clones alone and lacks a portion of them. Among 25,000 to 35,000 clones listed, 65% to 90% were seen once. Source material: CD45RA- memory CD4+ T cells from PBMCs. The receptors derive from a human donor with narcolepsy.

The V call is TRBV18, the J call TRBJ1-1, with D possibly being TRBD1 (6 bases). CDR1 KGHSH and CDR2 LQKENI come from the germline V gene. V lost 8 bases, J lost 3 bases, and 13 bases lay in between. The CDR3 contains 13 residues. The CDR3 nucleotides are TGTGCCAGCGTTGGACAGAGAGACACTGAAGCTTTCTTT. Amino acids: CASVGQRDTEAFF.

This rearrangement joins TRBV19 to TRBJ1-1; D unclear. CDR1 and CDR2 from the germline V gene are LNHDA and SQIVND (reference sequence). V was shortened by 5 bases and J by 1 base, with 8 bases between the two germline ends. CDR3 length: 13 residues. The chain's CDR3 is CASSAYWNTEAFF. The CDR3 DNA follows: TGTGCCAGTAGTGCATATTGGAACACTGAAGCTTTCTTT. The full variable domain, in which reference TRBV19 and TRBJ1-1 provide the parts outside the CDR3, is DGGITQSPKYLFRKEGQNVTLSCEQNLNHDAMYWYRQDPGQGLRLIYYSQIVNDFQKGDIAEGYSVSREKKESFPLTVTSAQKNPTAFYLCASSAYWNTEAFFGQGTRLTVV.

CDR3 region: CASSGGSSYEQYF. The CDR3 nucleotides are TGTGCCAGCAGCGGCGGGAGCTCCTACGAGCAGTACTTC. The chain recombines TRBV28 with TRBJ2-7; 7 bases fit TRBD2. Trimming removed 6 bases from V and 0 bases from J; junction bases left unmatched: 2. CDR3 length: 13 residues. Germline CDR1 is MDHEN and CDR2 is SYDVKM.

The chain combines TRBV7-8 with TRBJ2-5; D uncertain. This CDR3 is 15 amino acids long. The germline V gene encodes CDR1 SGHVS and CDR2 FQNEAQ. The V end was cut by 3 bases, the J end by 2 bases, with 13 bases between. The CDR3 reads CASSFRQAIQETQYF. The DNA for the CDR3 is TGTGCCAGCAGCTTCCGCCAAGCTATTCAAGAGACCCAGTACTTC.

This clone has more than one count but fewer than ten. This chain connects TRBV4-1 to TRBJ1-5; 9 nucleotides align to TRBD1. CDR1 MGHRA and CDR2 YSYEKL come from the germline V gene. CDR3 length equals 21 residues. J lost 7 bases, V lost 3 bases, and 25 bases had no gene match. CDR3 DNA sequence: TGCGCCAGCAGCCAGTTCCTAAAACTTACTCGGGGGGACAGGGCAAAACAGCCCCAGCATTTT. It encodes CASSQFLKLTRGDRAKQPQHF.

The chain has TRBV15 and TRBJ2-5; the D is unclear. This CDR3 is 12 amino acids long. V lost 5 bases, J lost 5 bases, and 9 bases lay in between. Per the germline V gene, CDR1 is LNHNV and CDR2 is YYDKDF (reference sequence). The CDR3 DNA is TGTGCCACCAGCCCCGATGCTGAGACCCAGTACTTC. Protein sequence: CATSPDAETQYF.

The genes are TRBV25-1 and TRBJ1-6; the D is unclear. This CDR3 contains 15 residues. The V gene lost 0 bases and the J gene lost 7 bases, with 10 bases spanning the gap. The germline V gene encodes CDR1 MGHDK and CDR2 SYGVNS. CDR3 residues: CASSEYEGSNSPLHF. The DNA of the CDR3 is TGTGCCAGCAGTGAATATGAGGGATCCAATTCACCCCTCCACTTT.

This chain joins TRBV2 and TRBJ2-5; 7 bases are shared with TRBD2. This CDR3 region has 14 residues. The V and J ends lost 4 bases and 7 bases, in that order; junction bases with no gene match: 9. The germline gives CDR1 SNHLY, CDR2 FYNNEI. This chain's CDR3 is CASSGAGLEVTQYF. The CDR3 nucleotides read TGTGCCAGCAGTGGAGCCGGACTAGAAGTGACCCAGTACTTC.

V is TRBV5-5 and J is TRBJ2-1; D remains unclear. The V end lost 0 bases, the J end lost 0 bases, and 10 bases lay between the germline ends. Germline values: CDR1 SGHKS, CDR2 YYEKEE (reference sequence). This CDR3 has 16 amino acids. The DNA of the CDR3 is TGTGCCAGCAGCTTGGATAGCAGAAGCTCCTACAATGAGCAGTTCTTC. It encodes CASSLDSRSSYNEQFF.

The V call is TRBV19, the J call TRBJ1-5; 8 bases are shared with TRBD1. The CDR3 consists of 14 residues. CDR1 and CDR2 from the germline V gene are LNHDA and SQIVND (reference sequence). V trimming: 10 bases; J trimming: 4 bases; junction bases outside the gene matches: 9. The CDR3 protein is CATKWGQENQPQHF. CDR3 coding DNA: TGTGCCACCAAATGGGGACAGGAGAATCAGCCCCAGCATTTT. Based on the CDR3 plus reference TRBV19 and TRBJ1-5, the full variable domain is DGGITQSPKYLFRKEGQNVTLSCEQNLNHDAMYWYRQDPGQGLRLIYYSQIVNDFQKGDIAEGYSVSREKKESFPLTVTSAQKNPTAFYLCATKWGQENQPQHFGDGTRLSIL.

The chain is built from TRBV20-1 and TRBJ2-3, with D perhaps being TRBD1 or TRBD2 (5 bases each). CDR1 is DFQATT and CDR2 is SNEGSKA in the germline V gene (reference sequence). The CDR3 has 10 amino acids. The CDR3 here is CSAEGDTQYF. CDR3 coding DNA: TGCAGCGCCGAGGGGGATACGCAGTATTTT.

The J gene is TRBJ2-3, the V gene TRBV15; 8 bases map to TRBD2. The CDR3 is 16 amino acids. With 0 bases clipped from V and 2 bases from J, the junction kept 4 bases outside the gene matches. From germline, CDR1 is LNHNV and CDR2 YYDKDF (reference sequence). This chain's CDR3 is CATSRDLAGITDTQYF. DNA of the CDR3: TGTGCCACCAGCAGAGATCTAGCGGGCATCACAGATACGCAGTATTTT.

The J gene is TRBJ1-1, the V gene TRBV5-1; the match to TRBD1 covers 7 bases. The V gene end was trimmed by 4 bases and the J gene end by 1 base; junction bases not matched to a gene: 10. Germline lookup yields CDR1 SGHRS and CDR2 YFSETQ. The CDR3 is 16 amino acids. The CDR3 DNA reads TGCGCCAGCAGCACCACGTGGACAGGAACGAACACTGAAGCTTTCTTT. Amino acids: CASSTTWTGTNTEAFF.

The rearrangement joins TRBV5-1 to TRBJ2-3; unclear D gene. The germline V gene has CDR1 SGHRS and CDR2 YFSETQ. The CDR3 runs 14 residues. V was cut by 0 bases and J by 4 bases, with 9 bases left in between. This CDR3 reads CASSLVGFPDTQYF. The DNA of the CDR3 is TGCGCCAGCAGCTTGGTGGGGTTTCCAGATACGCAGTATTTT.

This clone was found a few times. This chain links TRBV14 with TRBJ2-7; perhaps TRBD1 as D (5 bases). CDR1 is SGHDN and CDR2 is FVKESK in the germline V gene. Trimming stripped 3 bases from V and 4 bases from J, with 10 bases between. The length of the CDR3 is 13 residues. CDR3 loop: CASSHDSVYEQYF. The CDR3, as DNA: TGTGCCAGCAGCCACGACAGCGTTTACGAGCAGTACTTC.

The gene calls are TRBV2 and TRBJ2-2; no reliable D call. The germline gives CDR1 SNHLY, CDR2 FYNNEI. CDR3 length: 11 amino acids. Trimming cost V 6 bases and J 4 bases, with 3 bases left between them. CDR3 residues: CASSVTGELFF. CDR3 sequence (DNA): TGTGCCAGCAGCGTCACCGGGGAGCTGTTTTTT.

Note on this clone: Distinct nucleotide sequences in the sample also encode this CDR3. This chain uses TRBV2 with TRBJ1-2; D gene ambiguous. Trimming removed 1 base from V and 0 bases from J, with 6 bases in between. Per germline, CDR1 SNHLY and CDR2 FYNNEI. The CDR3 contains 14 residues. CDR3 residues: CASSEVNANYGYTF. The CDR3 DNA sequence: TGTGCCAGCAGTGAAGTTAATGCTAACTATGGCTACACCTTC.

The chain has TRBV5-5 and TRBJ2-1; a weak D match, TRBD2 (6 bases). Trimming took off 4 bases at V and 5 bases at J, with 16 bases between the two ends. The CDR3 is 15 residues long. CDR1 is SGHKS and CDR2 is YYEKEE in the germline V gene (reference sequence). CDR3 nucleotide sequence: TGTGCCAGCAGCCGGAGAGGAGGGTCCGACAATGAGCAGTTCTTC. Amino acids: CASSRRGGSDNEQFF.

V is TRBV28 and J is TRBJ2-7; D may be TRBD1 (6 bases). The CDR3 has 13 amino acids. In germline, CDR1 is MDHEN, CDR2 SYDVKM. V shed 3 bases and J shed 12 bases, with 18 bases lying between them. The CDR3, as DNA: TGTGCCAGCAGTTTCGCACAGGGCCATTTAGGGTACTTC. Its protein is CASSFAQGHLGYF.

The chain employs TRBV4-2 and TRBJ2-1; 10 positions agree with TRBD2. The germline CDR1 and CDR2 sequences are LGHNA and YNFKEQ. This CDR3 is built from 21 residues. V trimming: 3 bases; J trimming: 2 bases; junction bases outside the gene matches: 19. CDR3 in DNA: TGTGCCAGCAGCCACGTACCCGCGGGTCCTAGCGGGGGTAGGCCCTACAATGAGCAGTTCTTC. This gives the protein CASSHVPAGPSGGRPYNEQFF.

This chain joins TRBV19 and TRBJ1-5; D uncertain. V gave up 5 bases and J gave up 6 bases, with 8 bases separating them. Germline V lookup: CDR1 LNHDA, CDR2 SQIVND (reference sequence). This CDR3 spans 12 amino acids. The CDR3 sequence: CASSWEGQPQHF. The CDR3 region has the DNA TGTGCCAGTAGTTGGGAAGGTCAGCCCCAGCATTTT. The complete variable domain, with remaining parts taken from reference TRBV19 and TRBJ1-5, reads DGGITQSPKYLFRKEGQNVTLSCEQNLNHDAMYWYRQDPGQGLRLIYYSQIVNDFQKGDIAEGYSVSREKKESFPLTVTSAQKNPTAFYLCASSWEGQPQHFGDGTRLSIL.

The gene calls are TRBV11-2 and TRBJ2-5, with 12 bases aligning to TRBD1. Germline V CDR1 and CDR2: SGHAT, FQNNGV. With 6 bases clipped from V and 5 bases from J, the junction kept 7 bases outside the gene matches. The CDR3 has 15 residues. The CDR3 is CASSYPGQGAETQYF. In nucleotides, the CDR3 is TGTGCCAGCAGTTACCCGGGACAGGGGGCCGAGACCCAGTACTTC.

The CDR3 protein is CASSDNQGGQPQHF. CDR3 sequence (DNA): TGTGCCAGCAGCGATAACCAGGGAGGTCAGCCCCAGCATTTT. The rearrangement uses TRBV6-5 and TRBJ1-5; D may be TRBD1 (5 bases). The V gene's germline CDR1 is MNHEY and CDR2 SVGAGI. Trimming removed 6 bases from V and 6 bases from J, with 15 bases in between. This CDR3 has 14 amino acids.

DNA of the CDR3: TGTGCCAGCAGCGTAGAGTCTAGCGGGAGTTGGAGTGCAGAGACCCAGTACTTC. Translated, it gives CASSVESSGSWSAETQYF. The V and J genes are TRBV9 and TRBJ2-5; TRBD2 agrees at 10 bases. CDR1 is SGDLS, CDR2 YYNGEE, per germline. The CDR3 loop spans 18 amino acids. V shed 0 bases and J 4 bases; nucleotides not matched to a gene: 12.

The chain employs TRBV2 and TRBJ1-1, with 10 bases lining up with TRBD1. This CDR3 is built from 15 residues. Germline CDR1 SNHLY, CDR2 FYNNEI. J was trimmed by 11 bases and V by 7 bases; bases with no gene match: 16. The CDR3 nucleotides are TGTGCCAGCAACCCCGAGCCGGGACAGGGGATTTCGGCTTTCTTT. Protein product: CASNPEPGQGISAFF.

The chain carries TRBV11-2 and TRBJ1-1, with 7 bases aligning to TRBD1. The V and J ends lost 5 bases and 2 bases, in that order; junction bases with no gene match: 11. The CDR3 runs to 16 residues. Germline V gives CDR1 SGHAT, CDR2 FQNNGV. The CDR3 coding sequence is TGTGCCAGCAGCCTGCGGGACAGCCTGATTAACACTGAAGCTTTCTTT. Translating it yields CASSLRDSLINTEAFF.